This T cell receptor beta chain comes out of a study of T cell responses to AZD1222 COVID-19 vaccine. The CDR3 runs to 13 residues. From germline, CDR1 is SEHNR and CDR2 FQNEAQ (reference sequence). Trimming shortened V by 5 bases and J by 3 bases, and 11 bases separated the two germline ends. Here immunoSEQ multiplex PCR was the method, and the copy in TCRdb shows in-frame clones only, minus some. Of roughly 150,000 clones in the sample, more than 85% were seen once. The clonotype originates from an adult in good health. The genes are TRBV7-9 and TRBJ2-7; a weak D match, TRBD1 (6 bases). Sequencing used peripheral blood, obtained on day 0 of AZD1222 vaccination. In DNA, the CDR3 is TGTGCCAGCAGCCGGGACACCTACTACGAGCAGTACTTC. It translates to CASSRDTYYEQYF.